This T cell receptor (beta chain) was found in a study of shared clonotypes between healthy human individuals. Only CD45RO-negative cells positively selected for CCR7 counted as naive CD8 cells, so terminally differentiated effector memory CD45RA+ cells were excluded. Regarding this clone: Its antigen is unknown.

Replicate sorted-subset PCRs were loaded with around 220 ng DNA, about 30,000 T cell genomes. TCRdb's table, derived via immunoSEQ multiplex PCR, lists solely in-frame clones and lacks some. The sample comprises under 850,000 clones, 80% to 95% of which are singletons, and approximately 25% rests with the top ten. Broader study findings: Naive subsets generally exceeded memory subsets in estimated richness.

Trimming left V 5 bases short and J 2 bases short, with 13 bases between. The CDR3 extends over 14 amino acids. From germline, CDR1 is SGHVS and CDR2 FNYEAQ. The receptor's source is a man younger than 40 in good health. The chain couples TRBV7-6 to TRBJ2-7; perhaps TRBD1 as D (5 bases). The sample taken for sequencing was naive CD8+ T cells sorted from blood. The CDR3 sequence is CASSPWGKTYEQYF. CDR3 DNA: TGTGCCAGCAGCCCGTGGGGCAAAACCTACGAGCAGTACTTC. The full variable domain, in which reference TRBV7-6 and TRBJ2-7 provide the parts outside the CDR3, is GAGVSQSPRYKVTKRGQDVALRCDPISGHVSLYWYRQALGQGPEFLTYFNYEAQQDKSGLPNDRFSAERPEGSISTLTIQRTEQRDSAMYRCASSPWGKTYEQYFGPGTRLTVT.